This is a list of T cell receptor beta chains from one sample in a study of blood T cells in healthy people across ages. Each CDR3 protein gets one entry after TCRdb re-called the 5' RACE reads with MiXCR. The sample includes a few hundred thousand distinct CDR3 sequences, about 25% of them seen just once. Specimen: blood. Receptors originate from a woman in her seventies in good health. The CDR3 runs from the conserved cysteine through the conserved F or W. A D gene is named only where the DNA matches it firmly. The listing skips clone size in some rows; elsewhere it reads once, few, many or a size class.

d_call j_call v_call clone_size cdr3_nt cdr3_aa
NA TRBJ2-1 TRBV18 NA TGTGCCATTTCCTCGCGACAGGAGGCCTACAATGAGCAGTTCTTC CAISSRQEAYNEQFF
NA TRBJ2-1 TRBV7-2 few TGTGCCAGCAGCTTGAAACCGGACAGCTACAATGAGCAGTTCTTC CASSLKPDSYNEQFF
TRBD1 TRBJ2-7 TRBV2 NA TGTGCCAGCAAGACTAACCGGGACAGGGGGTACGAGCAGTACTTC CASKTNRDRGYEQYF
TRBD2 TRBJ2-2 TRBV28 few TGTGCCAGCAGACTTCTAGCGGGGGGGAGCACCGGGGAGCTGTTTTTT CASRLLAGGSTGELFF
NA TRBJ1-3 TRBV5-1 NA TGCGCCAGCAGCGCCCTACAGGGTGGCTTGGACGCCATATATTTT CASSALQGGLDAIYF
NA TRBJ1-4 TRBV15 once TGTGCCACCAGCAGGAATGCGGGGATGAATGAAAAACTGTTTTTT CATSRNAGMNEKLFF
NA TRBJ2-7 TRBV4-2 NA TGTGCCAGCAGCCAATCAGAGACAGGAGGCCTCTACGAGCAGTACTTC CASSQSETGGLYEQYF
TRBD2 TRBJ2-1 TRBV4-1 NA TGCGCCAGCGCGCCTAGCGGGGGTCTGAAGTATGAGCAGTTCTTC CASAPSGGLKYEQFF
TRBD1 TRBJ1-2 TRBV5-6 NA TGTGCCAGCAGCTTGGGGATTACAGGGGACTATGGCTACACCTTC CASSLGITGDYGYTF
NA TRBJ1-1 TRBV12-3/TRBV12-4 NA TGTGCCAGCAGCCGGGTGGAGACTGAAGCTTTCTTT CASSRVETEAFF
NA TRBJ1-5 TRBV2 many TGTGCCAGCAGTCAACAGGGATTGAGCAATCAGCCCCAGCATTTT CASSQQGLSNQPQHF
NA TRBJ2-2 TRBV18 NA TGTGCCAGCTCATTCGCCCCGGTAGCGGCCCCGGGCACCGGGGAGCTGTTTTTT CASSFAPVAAPGTGELFF
NA TRBJ2-3 TRBV5-1 NA TGCGCCAGCAGAGGGACCGCCTTAAGCACAGATACGCAGTATTTT CASRGTALSTDTQYF
NA TRBJ1-3 TRBV15 few TGTGCCACCAGCAGAGATTACGGGACTCTTAACACCATATATTTT CATSRDYGTLNTIYF
NA TRBJ2-5 TRBV5-5 few TGTGCCAGCAGCTTGGACCTAGCTGCGAAGACCCAGTACTTC CASSLDLAAKTQYF
NA TRBJ1-6 TRBV29-1 NA TGCAGCGTCGCCACCACGGATGGTTCACCCCTCCACTTT CSVATTDGSPLHF
NA TRBJ2-1 TRBV7-2 few TGTGCCAGCACCCGATCGTATGAGCAGTTCTTC CASTRSYEQFF
NA TRBJ1-2 TRBV2 NA TGTGCCAGCACCATTCCGGGTCATCGGGACTATGGCTACACCTTC CASTIPGHRDYGYTF
NA TRBJ2-2 TRBV28 few TGTGCCAGCAGAGATGAGGGGGCCGGGGAGCTGTTTTTT CASRDEGAGELFF
TRBD1 TRBJ2-5 TRBV20-1 NA TGCAGTGCCCCTGACGGGACAGCCCAAGAGACCCAGTACTTC CSAPDGTAQETQYF
NA TRBJ1-1 TRBV7-9 few TGTGCCAGCAGCTCCCAACGGGAGGGGAAACTGAGGGCTGAAGCTTTCTTT CASSSQREGKLRAEAFF
NA TRBJ1-2 TRBV4-1 NA TGCGCCAGCAGCAACCCCGGGACGTTCTATGGCTACACCTTC CASSNPGTFYGYTF
NA TRBJ1-6 TRBV2 many TGTGCCAGCAGTACTGCAGGGAGTTCACCCCTCCACTTT CASSTAGSSPLHF
NA TRBJ2-1 TRBV29-1 NA TGCAGCGCCGAGGGACACGGGGAGCAGTTCTTC CSAEGHGEQFF
NA TRBJ2-6 TRBV7-3 NA TGTGCCGGCAGCTTTAGGCCTGGGGCCAACGTCCTGACTTTC CAGSFRPGANVLTF
NA TRBJ2-2 TRBV9 NA TGTGCCAGCAGCGTAGTAGCCCATCCCGGGGAGCTGTTTTTT CASSVVAHPGELFF
TRBD1 TRBJ1-2 TRBV9 few TGTGCCAGCAGCGCTGGGACAGGGAATAACTATGGCTACACCTTC CASSAGTGNNYGYTF
NA TRBJ1-4 TRBV5-1 few TGCGCCAGCAGCACCAGGGAGAATGAAAAACTGTTTTTT CASSTRENEKLFF
TRBD1 TRBJ1-2 TRBV5-6 NA TGTGCCAGCAGTTTGCGCCAGGGGGTAGGCTACACCTTC CASSLRQGVGYTF
TRBD2 TRBJ2-5 TRBV28 many TGTGCCAGCAGCGGTAGCGGGGGGAAGACCCAGTACTTC CASSGSGGKTQYF
NA TRBJ2-7 TRBV5-5 few TGTGCCAGCCGCCGGGACTCGAGCTCCTACGAGCAGTACTTC CASRRDSSSYEQYF
TRBD2 TRBJ2-7 TRBV5-6 once TGTGCCAGCAGCCCCGGTGGGGGGGGCTACGAGCAGTACTTC CASSPGGGGYEQYF
NA TRBJ1-4 TRBV27 few TGTGCCAGCAGTTTACGTCCGGGGGGGGGCCGGGTCGAACTGTTTTTT CASSLRPGGGRVELFF
NA TRBJ2-6 TRBV5-1 NA TGCGCCAGCAGCTCCACCCTCTCTGGGGCCAACGTCCCGACTTTC CASSSTLSGANVPTF
NA TRBJ1-3 TRBV5-1 NA TGCGCCAGCAGCTTGTCTACCTACTCTGGAAACACCATATATTTT CASSLSTYSGNTIYF
TRBD2 TRBJ2-7 TRBV12-3/TRBV12-4 few TGTGCCAGCAGTTCCTGGCTAGCGGGGGGAATATACGAGCAGTACTTC CASSSWLAGGIYEQYF
TRBD2 TRBJ2-7 TRBV12-3/TRBV12-4 NA TGTGCCAGCAGTCGGACTAGCGGGGGGCCGGGGCAGTACTTC CASSRTSGGPGQYF
NA TRBJ2-2 TRBV7-9 many TGTGCCAGCAGCTTAATTTTTGGAAGGACCGGGGAGCTGTTTTTT CASSLIFGRTGELFF
NA TRBJ2-7 TRBV7-2 few TGTGCCAGCAGCTTCTCAGGGCGGAGCGAGCAGTACTTC CASSFSGRSEQYF
NA TRBJ2-2 TRBV3-1 NA TGTGCCAGCAGTCCAAGATCGAGGAGCACCGGGGAGCTGTTTTTT CASSPRSRSTGELFF
NA TRBJ2-7 TRBV20-1 few TGCAGTGCCTTAAGAGGGGGACTCTCCTACGAGCAGTACTTC CSALRGGLSYEQYF
TRBD2 TRBJ2-1 TRBV20-1 NA TGCAGTGCTAGAGTAGGGGTAATAGCGGGAATGAATGAGCAGTTCTTC CSARVGVIAGMNEQFF
NA TRBJ2-5 TRBV6-2/TRBV6-3 NA TGTGCCAGCAGGGAGCTGGGACCTCAAGAGACCCAGTACTTC CASRELGPQETQYF
NA TRBJ2-3 TRBV20-1 NA TGCAGTGCTAGACAAAGCCTACCCCCAGATACGCAGTATTTT CSARQSLPPDTQYF
NA TRBJ2-2 TRBV6-2/TRBV6-3 NA TGTGCCAGCAGAGGCCGCGGGGACAGCACCGGGGAGCTGTTTTTT CASRGRGDSTGELFF
TRBD1 TRBJ2-7 TRBV6-1 NA TGTGCCAGCAGACTGGGACAGGGGGCTTACGAGCAGTACTTC CASRLGQGAYEQYF
NA TRBJ1-2 TRBV5-6 NA TGTGCCAGCAGCTTGGCGGAGTCCTATGGCTACACCTTC CASSLAESYGYTF